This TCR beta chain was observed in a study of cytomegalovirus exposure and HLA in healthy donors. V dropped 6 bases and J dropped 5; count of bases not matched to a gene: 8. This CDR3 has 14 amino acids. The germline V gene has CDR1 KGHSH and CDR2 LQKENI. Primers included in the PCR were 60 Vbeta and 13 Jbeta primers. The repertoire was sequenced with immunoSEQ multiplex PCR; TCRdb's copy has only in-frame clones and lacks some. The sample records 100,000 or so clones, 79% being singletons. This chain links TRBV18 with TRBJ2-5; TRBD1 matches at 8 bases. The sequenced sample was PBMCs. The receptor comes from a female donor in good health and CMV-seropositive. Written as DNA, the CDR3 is TGTGCCAGCTCCCCTCGGGCAGGGGGCGAGACCCAGTACTTC. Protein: CASSPRAGGETQYF.